This T cell receptor beta chain was identified in a study of blood T cell repertoires in COVID-19. At the level of the study: Samples taken during acute and convalescent COVID-19 were collected in the United States, Italy and Spain.

Per the original methods: Using reference gene primer amplification, nucleated cell counts were estimated. Measured with immunoSEQ multiplex PCR; TCRdb has only the in-frame clones, and not every one. That table supplies the V and J calls and clone size; D and trimming were determined from the DNA. The sample lists some 150,000 clones, 80% to 90% occurring once. After removal of 0 bases from V and 9 bases from J, the junction contained 12 bases not matched to a gene. The CDR3 has 15 residues. Germline V gene data show CDR1 as SQVTM and CDR2 as ANQGSEA. The chain employs TRBV29-1 and TRBJ2-7; TRBD1 matches at 9 bases. Sequences were obtained from peripheral blood. The TCR originated in a woman between 35 and 50 years old with acute or convalescent COVID-19. The CDR3 nucleotides read TGCAGCGTTGAAGATCTCGACAGGGGGTCTATAGTGCAGTACTTC. Protein sequence: CSVEDLDRGSIVQYF.